What follows describes a single TCR beta chain. Its cognate antigen is unknown. The data stem from a study of molecular identifiers for immune sequencing clone quantification. Previously reported methods and listed TCR primers produced the bulk TCR libraries. Each CDR3 protein is one row after TCRdb ran MiXCR on the PCR reads. Of 400,000 to 600,000 distinct CDR3 sequences in the sample, roughly a fifth were seen once. RNA fractions of 10%, 30% or 50% and about 18,000 to 1,000,000 sorted cells were the source of naive CD8 libraries. CD8+CD4-CCR7+CD45RA+ cells were sorted as naive CD8 T cells. Trimming cost V 4 bases and J 5 bases, with 17 bases left between them. The CDR3 is made up of 15 amino acids. Study results and limitations: More than 99% of effector molecules, versus under 1% of naive-cell molecules, belonged to clones above 20 RNA copies.

This clonotype was obtained from a human donor in good health. Some libraries in this study had Jurkat cell RNA spiked in. Material for sequencing was naive CD8+ T cells from blood, with Jurkat cell RNA spiked in. Documented subset: FACS-sorted CD8+CD4-CCR7+CD45RA+ naive T cells. The chain couples TRBV12-3 or TRBV12-4 to TRBJ2-5; possible D gene TRBD1, 6 bases. The CDR3 reads CASSSGTLRWETQYF. The CDR3 DNA reads TGTGCCAGCAGTTCCGGGACACTCAGATGGGAGACCCAGTACTTC.